This TCR beta chain originates from a study of shared clonotypes between healthy human individuals (TCRdb year 2020). The study in broad terms: The cohort included a few men and two women between 18 and 49 years of age. Libraries were prepared and TCR repertoires were sequenced by different laboratories using diverse techniques, in order to increase sequencing depth and limit assay-specific biases. Between about 0.85 and 10 billion PBMCs per donor were obtained by leukapheresis. The study deeply sequenced blood TCR repertoires of about 5 healthy adults to estimate repertoire size and the extent of clonotype sharing between individuals. For each donor, three plates each were used for CD4 naive and CD4 memory, two plates were used for CD8 naive, and one plate was used for CD8 memory.

Inclusive of the bounding cysteine and phenylalanine, the CDR3 is 16 residues long. Solely the CDR3 DNA is kept, with 48 bases framed from the first base. CDR1 and CDR2, per the germline V gene (reference sequence), are SGHNT and YYREEE. Unmatched junction bases come to 9, with V trimmed by 4 bases and J by 0 bases. Paper-wide results and their limitations: The small number of donors limited the genetic and exposure-history diversity represented. Incomplete sequencing was indicated by rarefaction of sorted-subset datasets, despite the large sequencing depth. Only blood was sampled, and tissue TCR repertoires likely differ from those in blood. Higher generation probabilities were observed for clonotypes shared by all four sorted-subset donors than for non-shared clonotypes. Pairwise subsampling led to the expectation that sequencing depth would affect the degree of clonotype sharing among donors. When four donors were compared, the shared fraction of clonotypes was 5% to 6.5% for naive CD4, 3.5% to 4% for naive CD8, 2.3% for memory CD4, and about 0.36% for memory CD8. Estimated clonotype richness was generally larger for naive than for memory subsets.

Using the deep immunoSEQ assay, multiplex PCR amplified TCR CDR3 regions from genomic DNA. Extracted genomic DNA from each cell subset was distributed evenly across all wells of several immunoSEQ 96-well plates, and each plate was treated as a replicate. For sorted subsets, each replicate PCR was loaded with approximately 200 ng genomic DNA, equivalent to approximately 33,000 T cell genomes. The purified libraries were quantified using a Qubit 3.0 fluorometer, sized with a Bioanalyzer 2100, and then quantified again using the KAPA Library Quantification kit. Every immunoSEQ 96-well plate was sequenced on a dedicated single-read 150-cycle Illumina NextSeq 550 flow cell. The study's own analysis went as follows. Because the immunoSEQ output included only junctional sequences and no quality scores, the filtering could not be the same as the filtering used for full-length reads. Sequences were annotated with PyIR, a Python wrapper for IgBLAST v1.9, and V/J genes and CDR3 were assigned using IMGT germline references. Reads were filtered out if the reads had weak V/J assignments (E-value above 1e-6), no CDR3, stop codons, out-of-frame junctions, or ambiguous translated residues. V3J clonotypes were defined by identical inferred V gene, J gene, and CDR3 amino acid sequence. Percentage overlap between repertoires was computed as shared unique clonotypes divided by the size of the smaller repertoire. RTK rarefaction, the Chao1 estimator, and Recon v2.1 estimates of unobserved clonotypes were used to assess repertoire richness. Generation probabilities were computed with OLGA for all TCRbeta clonotypes obtained by the gDNA method from several donors. This is the immuneACCESS table as TCRdb keeps it, with only in-frame sequences that have V and J called. A part of the clones is gone; compared with another copy, unresolved V genes explain less than half, and the rest is unexplained. V and J calls and clone size are as listed in that table; D and trimming were resolved from the DNA. Present in this sample are around 2.1 million clones, about 93% of which were seen just once. The ten largest clones take up more than 1.5% of the sample.

For the CD8 naive samples, CD45RO-negative cells were positively selected for CCR7, yielding a CD45RA+CCR7+ population from which TemRA cells were excluded. Donors were healthy HIV-negative adults with no recently reported acute infections or vaccinations. Only Caucasian adults living in Nashville, Tennessee, USA were represented among the donors. Blood was obtained by leukapheresis, after which PBMCs were separated by Ficoll-Histopaque density gradient centrifugation and cryopreserved in liquid nitrogen vapor phase. Analytical flow cytometry was used to check the purity and quantity of every magnetically sorted T cell population. Each sorted fraction had its genomic DNA isolated and then quantified by UV absorbance on a Nanodrop 2000c. With respect to this clone: This clone's antigen is unknown. No clone much larger than this one lies a single base away; base qualities are absent.

The origin of this receptor is a man aged 18 to 30 in good health. Some clones in this sample may be carry-over from other donors' samples. Material for sequencing was naive CD8+ T cells from PBMCs. Sample cell subset or site, as interpreted from the label and publication: CD45RA+CCR7+. The chain is assembled from TRBV5-4 and TRBJ2-5; 7 central bases correspond to TRBD1. The sequenced DNA: TGTGCCAGCAGCCACGGACAGGACGACGACCAAGAGACCCAGTACTTC. It specifies CASSHGQDDDQETQYF.